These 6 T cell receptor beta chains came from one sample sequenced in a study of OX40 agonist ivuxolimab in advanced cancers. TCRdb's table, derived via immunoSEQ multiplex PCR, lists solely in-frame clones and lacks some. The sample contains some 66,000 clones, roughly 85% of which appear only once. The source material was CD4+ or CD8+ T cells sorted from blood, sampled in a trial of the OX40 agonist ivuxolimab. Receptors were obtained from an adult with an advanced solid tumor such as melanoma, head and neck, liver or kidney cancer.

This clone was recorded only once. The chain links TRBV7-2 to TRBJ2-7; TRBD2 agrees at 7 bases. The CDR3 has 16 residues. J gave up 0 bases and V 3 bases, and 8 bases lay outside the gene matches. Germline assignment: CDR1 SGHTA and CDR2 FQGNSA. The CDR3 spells CASSLVAGGSSYEQYF. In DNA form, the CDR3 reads TGTGCCAGCAGCTTGGTCGCGGGCGGGAGCTCCTACGAGCAGTACTTC. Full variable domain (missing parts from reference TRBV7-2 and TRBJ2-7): GAGVSQSPSNKVTEKGKDVELRCDPISGHTALYWYRQSLGQGLEFLIYFQGNSAPDKSGLPSDRFSAERTGGSVSTLTIQRTQQEDSAVYLCASSLVAGGSSYEQYFGPGTRLTVT.

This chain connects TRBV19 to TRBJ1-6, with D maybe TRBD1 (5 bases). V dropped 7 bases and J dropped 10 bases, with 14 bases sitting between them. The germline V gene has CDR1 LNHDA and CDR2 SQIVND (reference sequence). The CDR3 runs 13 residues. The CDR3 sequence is CASNRRMGSPLHF. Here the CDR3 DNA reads TGTGCCAGTAACAGGAGGATGGGCTCACCCCTCCACTTT.

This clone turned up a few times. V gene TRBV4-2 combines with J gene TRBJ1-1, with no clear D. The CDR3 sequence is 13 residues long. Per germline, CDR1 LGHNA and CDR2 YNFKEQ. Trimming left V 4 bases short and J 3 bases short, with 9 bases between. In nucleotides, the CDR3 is TGTGCCAGCAGCCTAGGCGGGGACACTGAAGCTTTCTTT. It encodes CASSLGGDTEAFF.

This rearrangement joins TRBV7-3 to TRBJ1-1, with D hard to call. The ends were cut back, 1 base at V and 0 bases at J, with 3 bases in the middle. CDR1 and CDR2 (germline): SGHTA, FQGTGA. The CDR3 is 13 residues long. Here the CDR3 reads CASSLIVNTEAFF. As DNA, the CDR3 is TGTGCCAGCAGCTTAATTGTGAACACTGAAGCTTTCTTT.

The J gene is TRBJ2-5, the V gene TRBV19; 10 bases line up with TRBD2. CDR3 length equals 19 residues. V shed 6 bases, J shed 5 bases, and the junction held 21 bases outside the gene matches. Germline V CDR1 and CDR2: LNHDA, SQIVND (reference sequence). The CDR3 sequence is CASSRDRVLSGRAGETQYF. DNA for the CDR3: TGTGCCAGTAGCCGCGACAGGGTATTAAGCGGGAGGGCCGGGGAGACCCAGTACTTC.

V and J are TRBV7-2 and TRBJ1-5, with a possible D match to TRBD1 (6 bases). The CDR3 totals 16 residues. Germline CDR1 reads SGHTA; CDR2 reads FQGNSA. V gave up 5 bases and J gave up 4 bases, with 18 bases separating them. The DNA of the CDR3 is TGTGCCAGCAGCCGGGGGGCAACCCCGGCGAATCAGCCCCAGCATTTT. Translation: CASSRGATPANQPQHF.